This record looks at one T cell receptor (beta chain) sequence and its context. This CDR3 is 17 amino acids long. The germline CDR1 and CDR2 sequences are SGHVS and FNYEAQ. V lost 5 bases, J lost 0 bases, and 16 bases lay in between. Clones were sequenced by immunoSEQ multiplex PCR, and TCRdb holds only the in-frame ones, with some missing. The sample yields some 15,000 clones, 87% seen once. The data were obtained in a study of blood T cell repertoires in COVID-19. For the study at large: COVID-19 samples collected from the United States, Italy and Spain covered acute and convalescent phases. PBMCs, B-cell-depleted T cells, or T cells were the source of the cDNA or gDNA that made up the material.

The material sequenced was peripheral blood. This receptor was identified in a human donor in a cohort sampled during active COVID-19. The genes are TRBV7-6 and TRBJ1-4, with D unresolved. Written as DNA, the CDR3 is TGTGCCAGCAGCGATAGTATTCTCACTACAACTAATGAAAAACTGTTTTTT. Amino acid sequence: CASSDSILTTTNEKLFF.